The 25 T cell receptor beta chains listed next were all sequenced from one sample in a study of response to subunit inactivated influenza vaccine (dated by TCRdb to 2017 to 2018). Libraries were built with RT-PCR. TCRdb shows the sequencer as Illumina HiSeq 2500. In TCRdb, the public reads were trimmed at Q25 with fastp and aligned with MiXCR, with productive beta chains retained. One record per CDR3 amino acid sequence lists the most common genes and DNA. The sample yields 500,000 to 600,000 distinct CDR3 sequences; 7.5% to 8.5% were counted once. Of the sample, under 15% falls within the top ten clones. The starting material was PBMCs from blood, obtained roughly 24 months after vaccination. All receptors derive from a man aged 50-75 years who received an inactivated influenza vaccine. Donor details come from another sample of the same person, matched by shared clones.

This chain joins TRBV13 and TRBJ2-7; 10 bases match TRBD2. CDR3 length: 17 residues. J gave up 4 bases and V 11 bases, and 20 bases lay outside the gene matches. Germline-derived CDR1 and CDR2 are PRHDT and FYEKMQ (reference sequence). CDR3 nucleotide sequence: TGTGCCCGCTCCCGAGGGGCTAGCGGGGGATTCTTTTACGAGCAGTACTTC. Translation gives CARSRGASGGFFYEQYF.

J is TRBJ2-7 and V is TRBV20-1; D gene uncertain. CDR1 and CDR2 from the germline V gene are DFQATT and SNEGSKA (reference sequence). This CDR3 is 11 amino acids long. V lost 5 bases and J 3 bases, leaving 8 bases between the germline ends. The CDR3 DNA reads as TGCAGTGCTGCTAGGGACTACGAGCAGTACTTC. It specifies CSAARDYEQYF.

V usage is TRBV7-6 and J usage is TRBJ2-7; 8 bases align to TRBD2. Per the germline V gene, CDR1 is SGHVS and CDR2 is FNYEAQ. V dropped 0 bases and J dropped 3; count of bases not matched to a gene: 4. This CDR3 comprises 15 residues. CDR3 sequence reads: CASSLATGGLYEQYF. For the CDR3, the DNA is TGTGCCAGCAGCTTAGCAACGGGGGGGCTCTACGAGCAGTACTTC.

The genes are TRBV5-6 and TRBJ1-1; possible D gene TRBD1, 5 bases. Germline CDR1 is SGHDT and CDR2 is YYEEEE. The V end was cut by 4 bases, the J end by 0 bases, with 19 bases between. This CDR3 has 17 residues. The CDR3 DNA follows: TGTGCCAGCAGCGTTGGGCGGCAGGGCGGAGTGAACACTGAAGCTTTCTTT. Translating gives CASSVGRQGGVNTEAFF.

This chain connects TRBV10-3 to TRBJ1-2; D uncertain. V was shortened by 7 bases and J by 3 bases, with 9 bases between the two germline ends. The CDR3 consists of 12 residues. Germline CDR1 and CDR2: ENHRY and SYGVKD. The CDR3 sequence: CAITTGDYGYTF. CDR3 bases: TGTGCCATCACTACCGGCGACTATGGCTACACCTTC.

This chain joins TRBV5-6 and TRBJ2-3, with a tentative D call TRBD1 (5 bases). Germline V gene sequence: CDR1 SGHDT, CDR2 YYEEEE. The CDR3 contains 15 residues. V lost 1 base to trimming and J lost 7 bases, with 16 bases between them. CDR3 nucleotides: TGTGCCAGCAGCTTGATGTCAGGGATGACATATACGCAGTATTTT. The encoded protein is CASSLMSGMTYTQYF. The variable domain in full, completed from reference TRBV5-6 and TRBJ2-3, reads DAGVTQSPTHLIKTRGQQVTLRCSPKSGHDTVSWYQQALGQGPQFIFQYYEEEERQRGNFPDRFSGHQFPNYSSELNVNALLLGDSALYLCASSLMSGMTYTQYFGPGTRLTVL.

This clonotype has more than one count but fewer than ten. The chain is built from TRBV7-2 and TRBJ2-1; TRBD2 aligns across 12 bases. V lost 1 base to trimming and J lost 4 bases; unmatched junction nucleotides: 5. The CDR3 has 17 residues. The germline V gene has CDR1 SGHTA and CDR2 FQGNSA. Here the CDR3 DNA reads TGTGCCAGCAGCTTAGTAACTAGCGGGGGGCAATACAATGAGCAGTTCTTC. This codes for CASSLVTSGGQYNEQFF.

CDR3 residues: CASSDRAGVYNEQFF. CDR3 nucleotides: TGTGCCAGCAGCGATAGGGCGGGGGTATACAATGAGCAGTTCTTC. The chain employs TRBV7-2 and TRBJ2-1, with 7 bases matching TRBD2. This CDR3 spans 15 amino acids. Unmatched junction bases numbered 8, after V lost 5 bases and J lost 4 bases. CDR1 is SGHTA, CDR2 FQGNSA, per germline.

This clonotype was seen many times. The chain carries TRBV7-2 and TRBJ1-2, with 7 bases fitting TRBD1. CDR1 SGHTA and CDR2 FQGNSA come from the germline V gene. The CDR3 consists of 11 residues. Losses at the gene ends were 10 bases for V and 4 bases for J; bases not matched to a gene: 3. As DNA, the CDR3 is TGTGCCACAACAGGGGTCTATGGCTACACCTTC. Its protein product is CATTGVYGYTF.

J is TRBJ2-3 and V is TRBV28, with TRBD1 identical over 7 bases. There are 16 residues in the CDR3. V lost 2 bases to trimming and J lost 3 bases; unmatched junction nucleotides: 8. CDR1 MDHEN and CDR2 SYDVKM come from the germline V gene. In DNA form, the CDR3 reads TGTGCCAGCAGTTTACCCCCGGGACAGATTACAGATACGCAGTATTTT. It yields the protein CASSLPPGQITDTQYF.

The chain employs TRBV28 and TRBJ2-2; 10 bases are a match to TRBD2. The CDR3 has 15 residues. Trimming removed 6 bases from V and 7 bases from J; junction bases left unmatched: 8. Germline V CDR1 and CDR2: MDHEN, SYDVKM. DNA for the CDR3: TGTGCCAGCAGACCAGCGGGAGGGCGAATCGGGGAGCTGTTTTTT. This translates into CASRPAGGRIGELFF. The whole variable domain, filled in from reference TRBV28 and TRBJ2-2, reads DVKVTQSSRYLVKRTGEKVFLECVQDMDHENMFWYRQDPGLGLRLIYFSYDVKMKEKGDIPEGYSVSREKKERFSLILESASTNQTSMYLCASRPAGGRIGELFFGEGSRLTVL.

V and J are TRBV18 and TRBJ2-3, with D tentatively TRBD1 (6 bases). CDR3 length equals 16 residues. Germline V gene lookup returns CDR1 KGHSH and CDR2 LQKENI. Trimming took off 4 bases at V and 2 bases at J, with 16 bases between the two ends. The CDR3 is CASSLRTVGSTDTQYF. The CDR3 DNA is TGTGCCAGCTCACTCCGGACAGTCGGGTCCACAGATACGCAGTATTTT.

V gene TRBV29-1 combines with J gene TRBJ2-3; no definite D call. Germline V CDR1 and CDR2: SQVTM, ANQGSEA. V lost 7 bases and J 5 bases, leaving 13 bases between the germline ends. The CDR3 is 12 amino acids. CDR3 protein: CSAGEALDTQYF. The CDR3 nucleotides read TGCAGCGCTGGCGAGGCCCTAGATACGCAGTATTTT.

There are many counts of this clonotype. The rearrangement links TRBV10-3 to TRBJ2-1; TRBD2 agrees at 10 bases. Trimming at V came to 3 bases and at J to 9 bases, leaving 5 bases not matched to a gene. Germline CDR1 and CDR2: ENHRY and SYGVKD. The CDR3 runs 14 residues. The CDR3 loop is CAISERSGGSEQFF. The CDR3 bases are TGTGCCATCAGTGAACGTAGCGGGGGGTCTGAGCAGTTCTTC.

There are a few counts of this clonotype. The gene calls are TRBV9 and TRBJ1-6, with D possibly being TRBD1 (5 bases). The CDR3 is 16 amino acids. Trimming left V 0 bases short and J 3 bases short, with 10 bases between. Per germline, CDR1 SGDLS and CDR2 YYNGEE. DNA of the CDR3: TGTGCCAGCAGCGTAGACGGGACTGTCTATAATTCACCCCTCCACTTT. Protein: CASSVDGTVYNSPLHF. Together with reference TRBV9 and TRBJ1-6, the CDR3 gives the full variable domain: DSGVTQTPKHLITATGQRVTLRCSPRSGDLSVYWYQQSLDQGLQFLIQYYNGEERAKGNILERFSAQQFPDLHSELNLSSLELGDSALYFCASSVDGTVYNSPLHFGNGTRLTVT.

V gene TRBV11-2 combines with J gene TRBJ1-1; 7 bases are a match to TRBD1. V dropped 3 bases and J dropped 6; count of bases not matched to a gene: 7. Germline loops: CDR1 SGHAT, CDR2 FQNNGV. The CDR3 spans 14 residues. CDR3 sequence: CASSFPAGGAEAFF. The CDR3, as DNA: TGTGCCAGCAGCTTTCCCGCAGGGGGAGCTGAAGCTTTCTTT. The full variable domain, with the rest looked up from reference TRBV11-2 and TRBJ1-1, is EAGVAQSPRYKIIEKRQSVAFWCNPISGHATLYWYQQILGQGPKLLIQFQNNGVVDDSQLPKDRFSAERLKGVDSTLKIQPAKLEDSAVYLCASSFPAGGAEAFFGQGTRLTVV.

In this sample, this clonotype turned up many times. The V call is TRBV15, the J call TRBJ2-5; D possibly uses TRBD1 or TRBD2 (5 bases each). Germline CDR1 LNHNV, CDR2 YYDKDF (reference sequence). V lost 2 bases and J 0 bases, leaving 10 bases between the germline ends. The CDR3 totals 15 residues. The CDR3 DNA sequence: TGTGCCACCAGCAGATCCAGGGAGTACCAAGAGACCCAGTACTTC. Translating it yields CATSRSREYQETQYF.

The chain employs TRBV20-1 and TRBJ2-3; no reliable D call. Trimming removed 5 bases at V and 2 bases at J, with 17 bases between. This CDR3 is 15 amino acids long. Germline assignment: CDR1 DFQATT and CDR2 SNEGSKA (reference sequence). CDR3 nucleotide sequence: TGCAGTGCTCATGCCTCCGGTACAAACACAGATACGCAGTATTTT. Its translation is CSAHASGTNTDTQYF.

The chain recombines TRBV6-1 with TRBJ2-4; unclear D gene. The CDR3 extends over 16 amino acids. Looked up from germline, CDR1 is MNHNS and CDR2 is SASEGT. Trimming took 6 bases from V and 0 from J, leaving 15 bases between them. CDR3 loop: CASRQDSSIAKNIQYF. In DNA form, the CDR3 reads TGTGCCAGCAGACAAGACTCTTCCATAGCCAAAAACATTCAGTACTTC.

This clonotype was counted between two and nine times. The gene calls are TRBV20-1 and TRBJ2-3, with 8 bases fitting TRBD2. The CDR3 totals 20 residues. CDR1 and CDR2 (germline): DFQATT, SNEGSKA (reference sequence). The V gene end was trimmed by 0 bases and the J gene end by 0 bases; junction bases not matched to a gene: 17. The CDR3 DNA is TGCAGTGCTAGAGATCTTGCGAGCGGGGGCCGGTTGTCTAGCACAGATACGCAGTATTTT. Translating it yields CSARDLASGGRLSSTDTQYF.

The CDR3 DNA reads as TGTGCCAGCAGGCCTCGGACAGTAAATCAGCCCCAGCATTTT. Protein product: CASRPRTVNQPQHF. This chain joins TRBV28 and TRBJ1-5, with TRBD1 as a possible D gene (6 bases). Between the trimmed V and J ends, which lost 6 bases and 4 bases, there was a span of 13 bases. Germline V gives CDR1 MDHEN, CDR2 SYDVKM. The CDR3 length is 14 residues.

This clonotype was counted many times. V is TRBV20-1 and J is TRBJ2-7, with D possibly matching TRBD2 (6 bases). This CDR3 comprises 12 residues. Deletions cut 3 bases from V and 4 bases from J, with 10 bases between. CDR1 is DFQATT, CDR2 SNEGSKA, per germline (reference sequence). This CDR3 reads CSASGDSYEQYF. CDR3 nucleotides: TGCAGTGCTAGCGGGGACTCATACGAGCAGTACTTC.

Turning to this clonotype: It may be a read error: a sequence one base away is much more abundant. This chain joins TRBV6-2 or TRBV6-3 and TRBJ2-1, with 7 nucleotides matching TRBD2. CDR3 length: 16 amino acids. Germline assignment: CDR1 MNHEY and CDR2 SVGEGT. In nucleotides, the CDR3 is TGTGCCAGCAGTAGCGGGGCGGGAAGGGTCTACAATAAGCAGTTCTTC. It translates to CASSSGAGRVYNKQFF.

This chain links TRBV6-5 with TRBJ2-7; D is unresolved. Germline CDR1 is MNHEY and CDR2 is SVGAGI. This CDR3 has 13 amino acids. Trimming removed 3 bases from V and 3 bases from J, with 9 bases in between. The CDR3 spells CASSYRSGYEQYF. As DNA, the CDR3 is TGTGCCAGCAGTTATAGATCGGGCTACGAGCAGTACTTC.

This sequence joins TRBV5-1 and TRBJ1-2, with 7 positions matching TRBD1. Trimming cost V 4 bases and J 4 bases; bases outside gene matches: 7. Germline lookup yields CDR1 SGHRS and CDR2 YFSETQ. The CDR3 runs to 14 residues. CDR3: CASSRTGTAYGYTF. CDR3 in DNA: TGCGCCAGCAGCAGAACCGGGACAGCCTATGGCTACACCTTC.